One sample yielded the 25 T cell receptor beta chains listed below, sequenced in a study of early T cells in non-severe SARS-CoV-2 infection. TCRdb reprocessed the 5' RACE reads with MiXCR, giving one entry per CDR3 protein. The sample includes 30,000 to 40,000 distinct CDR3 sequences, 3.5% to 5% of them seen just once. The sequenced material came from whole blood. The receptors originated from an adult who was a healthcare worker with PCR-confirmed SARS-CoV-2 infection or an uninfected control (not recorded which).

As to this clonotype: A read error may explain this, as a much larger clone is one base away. CDR3 coding DNA: TGTGCCAGCAGTTCCAGCAGTGGGACTAGCCCTTACGAGCAGTACTTC. This sequence encodes CASSSSSGTSPYEQYF. The chain carries TRBV5-4 and TRBJ2-7; 9 nucleotides match TRBD2. The V gene's germline CDR1 is SGHNT and CDR2 YYREEE (reference sequence). This CDR3 region has 16 residues. With 5 bases clipped from V and 4 bases from J, the junction kept 13 bases outside the gene matches. The full variable domain, rest sourced from reference TRBV5-4 and TRBJ2-7, is ETGVTQSPTHLIKTRGQQVTLRCSSQSGHNTVSWYQQALGQGPQFIFQYYREEENGRGNFPPRFSGLQFPNYSSELNVNALELDDSALYLCASSSSSGTSPYEQYFGPGTRLTVT.

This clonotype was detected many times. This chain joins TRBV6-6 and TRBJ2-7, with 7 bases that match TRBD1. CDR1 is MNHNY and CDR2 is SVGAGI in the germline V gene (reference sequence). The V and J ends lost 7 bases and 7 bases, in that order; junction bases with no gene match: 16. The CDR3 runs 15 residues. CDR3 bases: TGTGCCAGCACCACGGGACAGACTAAAATTTCGGAGCAGTACTTC. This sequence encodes CASTTGQTKISEQYF.

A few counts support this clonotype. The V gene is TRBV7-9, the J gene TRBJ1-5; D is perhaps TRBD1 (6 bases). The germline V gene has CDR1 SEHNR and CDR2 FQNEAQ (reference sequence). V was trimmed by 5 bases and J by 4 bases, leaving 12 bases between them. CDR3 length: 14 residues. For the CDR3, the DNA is TGTGCCAGCAGCGAAGGGGGGTGGAATCAGCCCCAGCATTTT. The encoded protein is CASSEGGWNQPQHF.

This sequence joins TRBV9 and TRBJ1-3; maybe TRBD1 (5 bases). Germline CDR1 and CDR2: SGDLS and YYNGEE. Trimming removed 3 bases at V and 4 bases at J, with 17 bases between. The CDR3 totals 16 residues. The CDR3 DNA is TGTGCCAGCAGCGCTTCCCCTCGGGGCGCGGGAAACACCATATATTTT. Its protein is CASSASPRGAGNTIYF. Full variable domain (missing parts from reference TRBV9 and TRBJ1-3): DSGVTQTPKHLITATGQRVTLRCSPRSGDLSVYWYQQSLDQGLQFLIQYYNGEERAKGNILERFSAQQFPDLHSELNLSSLELGDSALYFCASSASPRGAGNTIYFGEGSWLTVV.

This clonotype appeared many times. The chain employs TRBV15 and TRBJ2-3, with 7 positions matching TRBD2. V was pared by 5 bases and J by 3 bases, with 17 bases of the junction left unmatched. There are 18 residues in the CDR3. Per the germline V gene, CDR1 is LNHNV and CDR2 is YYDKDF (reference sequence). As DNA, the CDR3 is TGTGCCACCAGCTGGGGGAGGGACGACTACTCGGGGACAGATACGCAGTATTTT. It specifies CATSWGRDDYSGTDTQYF.

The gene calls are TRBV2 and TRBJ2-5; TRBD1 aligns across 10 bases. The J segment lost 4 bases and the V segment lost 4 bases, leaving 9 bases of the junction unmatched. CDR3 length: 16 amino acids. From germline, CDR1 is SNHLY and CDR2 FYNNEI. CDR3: CASSGPGTGVGETQYF. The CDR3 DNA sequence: TGTGCCAGCAGTGGACCTGGGACAGGGGTTGGAGAGACCCAGTACTTC.

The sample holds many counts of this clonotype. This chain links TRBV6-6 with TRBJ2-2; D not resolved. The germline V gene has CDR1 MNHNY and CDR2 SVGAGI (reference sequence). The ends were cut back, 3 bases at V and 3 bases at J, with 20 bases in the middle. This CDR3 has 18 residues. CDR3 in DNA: TGTGCCAGCAGTTATCCAAGGGAACCTTTTATGGACACCGGGGAGCTGTTTTTT. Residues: CASSYPREPFMDTGELFF.

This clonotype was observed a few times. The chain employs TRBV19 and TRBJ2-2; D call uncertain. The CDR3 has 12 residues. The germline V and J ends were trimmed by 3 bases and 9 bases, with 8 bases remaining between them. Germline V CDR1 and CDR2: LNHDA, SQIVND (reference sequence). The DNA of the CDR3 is TGTGCCAGTAGTATCTCAGGAAGGGAGCTGTTTTTT. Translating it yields CASSISGRELFF.

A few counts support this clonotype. In DNA, the CDR3 is TGCGCCAGCAGCACACAGGGGTATGGCTACACCTTC. It encodes CASSTQGYGYTF. This sequence joins TRBV5-1 and TRBJ1-2, with 7 bases matching TRBD1. Germline CDR1 reads SGHRS; CDR2 reads YFSETQ. V trimming: 4 bases; J trimming: 5 bases; junction bases outside the gene matches: 2. The CDR3 sequence is 12 residues long.

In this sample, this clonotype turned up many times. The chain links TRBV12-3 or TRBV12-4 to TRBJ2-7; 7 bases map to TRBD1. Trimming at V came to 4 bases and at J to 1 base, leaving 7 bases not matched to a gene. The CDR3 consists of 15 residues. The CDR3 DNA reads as TGTGCCAGCAGTTCCAGGGACAGTTATTCCTACGAGCAGTACTTC. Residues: CASSSRDSYSYEQYF.

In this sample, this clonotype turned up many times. This CDR3 reads CASSLLTSTAHEQFF. The CDR3 DNA reads as TGTGCCAGCAGCTTACTTACTAGTACAGCCCATGAGCAGTTCTTC. The genes are TRBV7-9 and TRBJ2-1; a possible D gene is TRBD2 (5 bases). CDR1 is SEHNR, CDR2 FQNEAQ, per germline (reference sequence). This CDR3 has 15 residues. The V gene lost 2 bases and the J gene lost 8 bases, with 16 bases spanning the gap.

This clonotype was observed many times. CDR3 sequence: CASSTPGGSEQFF. In DNA, the CDR3 is TGTGCCAGCTCGACCCCGGGGGGGAGTGAGCAGTTCTTC. This chain uses TRBV6-5 with TRBJ2-1, with 8 bases fitting TRBD2. CDR1 is MNHEY and CDR2 is SVGAGI in the germline V gene. The CDR3 covers 13 residues. V trimming: 8 bases; J trimming: 9 bases; junction bases outside the gene matches: 9.

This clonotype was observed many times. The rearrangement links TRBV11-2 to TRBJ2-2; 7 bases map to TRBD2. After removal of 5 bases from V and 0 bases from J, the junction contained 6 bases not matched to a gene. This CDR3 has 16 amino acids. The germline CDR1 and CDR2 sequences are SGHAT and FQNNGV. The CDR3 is CASSLHAGANTGELFF. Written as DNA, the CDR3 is TGTGCCAGCAGCCTGCACGCGGGGGCGAACACCGGGGAGCTGTTTTTT.

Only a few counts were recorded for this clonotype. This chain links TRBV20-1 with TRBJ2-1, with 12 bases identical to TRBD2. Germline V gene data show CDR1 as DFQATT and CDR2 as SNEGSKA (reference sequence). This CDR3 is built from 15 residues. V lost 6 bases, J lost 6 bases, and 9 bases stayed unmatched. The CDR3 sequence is CSAESGTSGSNEQFF. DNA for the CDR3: TGCAGTGCGGAGTCCGGGACTAGCGGGTCCAATGAGCAGTTCTTC.

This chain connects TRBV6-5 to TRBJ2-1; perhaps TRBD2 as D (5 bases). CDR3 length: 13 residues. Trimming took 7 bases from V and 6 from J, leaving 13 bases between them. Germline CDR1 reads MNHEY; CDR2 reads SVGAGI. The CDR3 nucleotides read TGTGCCAGCACCCCGTTCGAGGGCAATGAGCAGTTCTTC. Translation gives CASTPFEGNEQFF.

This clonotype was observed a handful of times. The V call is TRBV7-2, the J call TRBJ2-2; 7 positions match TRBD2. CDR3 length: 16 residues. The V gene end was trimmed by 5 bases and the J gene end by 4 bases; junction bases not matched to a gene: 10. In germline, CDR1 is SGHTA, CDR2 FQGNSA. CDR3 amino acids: CASSPRMGEGTGELFF. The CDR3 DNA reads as TGTGCCAGCAGCCCGCGGATGGGGGAGGGCACCGGGGAGCTGTTTTTT.

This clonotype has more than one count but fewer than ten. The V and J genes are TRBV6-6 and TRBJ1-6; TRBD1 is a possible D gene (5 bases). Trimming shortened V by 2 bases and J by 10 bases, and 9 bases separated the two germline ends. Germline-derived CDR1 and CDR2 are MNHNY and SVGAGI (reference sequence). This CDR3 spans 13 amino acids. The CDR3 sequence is CASSYERGSPLHF. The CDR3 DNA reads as TGTGCCAGCAGTTACGAACGGGGGTCACCCCTCCACTTT.

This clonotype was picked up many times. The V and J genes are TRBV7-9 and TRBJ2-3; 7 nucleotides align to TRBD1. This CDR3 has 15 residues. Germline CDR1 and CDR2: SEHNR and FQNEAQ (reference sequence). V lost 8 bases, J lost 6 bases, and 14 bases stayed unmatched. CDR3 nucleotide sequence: TGTGCCAGCGGTACGACAGGGCCGTATGGGGATACGCAGTATTTT. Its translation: CASGTTGPYGDTQYF.

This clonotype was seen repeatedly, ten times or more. The CDR3 DNA reads TGCAGCGCCAAGGACAGGGATGATTCACCCCTCCACTTT. Its protein is CSAKDRDDSPLHF. J is TRBJ1-6 and V is TRBV29-1; 8 bases map to TRBD1. This CDR3 is built from 13 residues. V was pared by 7 bases and J by 8 bases, with 7 bases of the junction left unmatched. Per germline, CDR1 SQVTM and CDR2 ANQGSEA.

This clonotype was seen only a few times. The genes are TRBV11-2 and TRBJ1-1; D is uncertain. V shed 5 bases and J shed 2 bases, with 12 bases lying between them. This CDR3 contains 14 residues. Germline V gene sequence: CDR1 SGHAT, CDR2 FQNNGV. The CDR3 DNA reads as TGTGCCAGCAGCGTCGGGATCCTAAACACTGAAGCTTTCTTT. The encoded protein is CASSVGILNTEAFF.

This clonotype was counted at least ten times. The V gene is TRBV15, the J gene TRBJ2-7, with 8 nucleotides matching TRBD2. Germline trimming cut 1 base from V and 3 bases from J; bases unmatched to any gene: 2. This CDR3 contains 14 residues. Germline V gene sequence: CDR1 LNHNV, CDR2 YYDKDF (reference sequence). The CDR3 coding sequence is TGTGCCACCAGCAGAGCCGCGGGGGGCTACGAGCAGTACTTC. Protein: CATSRAAGGYEQYF.

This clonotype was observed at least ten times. The DNA for the CDR3 is TGTGCCAGCAGCTTGGGGTCGGATGGACTAGCTAGTCAATATTTT. Encoded protein: CASSLGSDGLASQYF. The V gene is TRBV7-3, the J gene TRBJ2-3; 8 bases map to TRBD2. The germline V gene encodes CDR1 SGHTA and CDR2 FQGTGA. Germline trimming cut 3 bases from V and 15 bases from J; bases unmatched to any gene: 17. CDR3 length equals 15 residues.

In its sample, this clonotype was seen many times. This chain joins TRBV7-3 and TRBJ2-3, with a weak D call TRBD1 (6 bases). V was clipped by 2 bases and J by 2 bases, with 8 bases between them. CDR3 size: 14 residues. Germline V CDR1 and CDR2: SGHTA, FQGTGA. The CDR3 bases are TGTGCCAGCAGCTTAGAGGGGGACACAGATACGCAGTATTTT. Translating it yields CASSLEGDTDTQYF.

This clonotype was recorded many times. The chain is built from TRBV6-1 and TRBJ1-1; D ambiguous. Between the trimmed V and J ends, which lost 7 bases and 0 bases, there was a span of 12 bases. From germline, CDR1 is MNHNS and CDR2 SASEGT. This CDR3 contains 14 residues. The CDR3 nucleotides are TGTGCCAGCATCCCATACCTGTTGAACACTGAAGCTTTCTTT. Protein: CASIPYLLNTEAFF.

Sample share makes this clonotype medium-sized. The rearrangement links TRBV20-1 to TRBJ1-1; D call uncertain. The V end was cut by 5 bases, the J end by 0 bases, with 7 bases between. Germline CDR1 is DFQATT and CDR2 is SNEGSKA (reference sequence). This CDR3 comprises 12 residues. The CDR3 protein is CSAYQMNTEAFF. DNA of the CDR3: TGCAGTGCTTATCAGATGAACACTGAAGCTTTCTTT.